Detailed here is one T cell receptor (beta chain). The repertoire was sequenced with immunoSEQ multiplex PCR; TCRdb's copy has only in-frame clones and lacks some. The sample carries about 69,000 clones, around 83% recorded once. Germline assignment: CDR1 WSHSY and CDR2 SAAADI. The CDR3 extends over 16 amino acids. The V gene end was trimmed by 3 bases and the J gene end by 4 bases; junction bases not matched to a gene: 10. This entry belongs to a study of blood T cell repertoires in COVID-19. This receptor was taken from a woman of 80 years or more with acute or convalescent COVID-19. Source material: peripheral blood. The chain is built from TRBV10-2 and TRBJ1-2, with TRBD1 matching over 8 bases. The CDR3 sequence is CASSDPGQGGFYGYTF. Here the CDR3 DNA reads TGCGCCAGCAGTGACCCCGGACAGGGAGGGTTCTATGGCTACACCTTC.